The 22 T cell receptor beta chains presented below share a single source sample, sequenced in a study of control samples from healthy donors and cancer patients. The protocol was immunoSEQ multiplex PCR, while the TCRdb copy is restricted to in-frame clones and leaves out a portion. This table holds about 130,000 clones, 80% to 95% found once. Sequencing input: blood. The receptors were sampled from a man aged 18 to 30 in good health.

The chain joins TRBV9 to TRBJ2-3; perhaps TRBD2 as D (6 bases). Looked up from germline, CDR1 is SGDLS and CDR2 is YYNGEE. This CDR3 is built from 14 residues. Trimming pared 1 base from V and 1 base from J, leaving 7 bases between. The CDR3 DNA follows: TGTGCCAGCAGCGTATCGGGAGGCACAGATACGCAGTATTTT. Its protein is CASSVSGGTDTQYF.

The V gene is TRBV28, the J gene TRBJ1-2; D uncertain. CDR1 and CDR2 from the germline V gene are MDHEN and SYDVKM. V gave up 3 bases and J gave up 8 bases, with 10 bases separating them. This CDR3 is 12 amino acids long. This chain's CDR3 is CASSFRPGGYTF. In DNA form, the CDR3 reads TGTGCCAGCAGTTTTCGGCCAGGAGGCTACACCTTC.

The V and J genes are TRBV10-3 and TRBJ2-3, with a weak D call TRBD1 (5 bases). V lost 2 bases and J lost 0, with 9 bases in between. The CDR3 extends over 15 amino acids. Germline lookup yields CDR1 ENHRY and CDR2 SYGVKD. The CDR3 protein is CAISETAGSTDTQYF. The CDR3 DNA reads TGTGCCATCAGTGAGACGGCAGGGAGCACAGATACGCAGTATTTT.

The gene calls are TRBV9 and TRBJ2-7; D possibly uses TRBD1 or TRBD2 (5 bases each). Germline assignment: CDR1 SGDLS and CDR2 YYNGEE. The V end lost 4 bases, the J end lost 0 bases, and 8 bases lay between the germline ends. The CDR3 contains 13 residues. The CDR3 nucleotides read TGTGCCAGCAGCACCGGGACCTCCTACGAGCAGTACTTC. It specifies CASSTGTSYEQYF.

The chain uses TRBV7-6 and TRBJ1-5, with 7 bases fitting TRBD1. The CDR3 runs 16 residues. Germline CDR1 and CDR2: SGHVS and FNYEAQ. J lost 1 base, V lost 1 base, and 4 bases had no gene match. In DNA, the CDR3 is TGTGCCAGCAGCTTAGGACAGGGCGGGAGCAATCAGCCCCAGCATTTT. It specifies CASSLGQGGSNQPQHF.

This chain uses TRBV6-5 with TRBJ2-7; 7 bases fit TRBD1. CDR3 size: 14 residues. V trimming: 5 bases; J trimming: 3 bases; junction bases outside the gene matches: 7. Germline assignment: CDR1 MNHEY and CDR2 SVGAGI. CDR3 amino acids: CASSRTGNRYEQYV. The CDR3 DNA sequence: TGTGCCAGCAGTCGGACAGGTAACCGCTACGAGCAGTACGTC.

The rearrangement uses TRBV19 and TRBJ1-5; D perhaps matches TRBD1 (6 bases). CDR1 is LNHDA and CDR2 is SQIVND in the germline V gene (reference sequence). The CDR3 extends over 13 amino acids. Trimming removed 7 bases at V and 7 bases at J, with 14 bases between. The CDR3 DNA is TGTGCCAGTACCGGGGGCTGGGTCCAGCCCCAGCATTTT. Its translation: CASTGGWVQPQHF. The full variable domain, with the rest looked up from reference TRBV19 and TRBJ1-5, is DGGITQSPKYLFRKEGQNVTLSCEQNLNHDAMYWYRQDPGQGLRLIYYSQIVNDFQKGDIAEGYSVSREKKESFPLTVTSAQKNPTAFYLCASTGGWVQPQHFGDGTRLSIL.

The chain couples TRBV7-9 to TRBJ1-6; 11 bases line up with TRBD1. This CDR3 is built from 18 residues. J lost 6 bases, V lost 5 bases, and 12 bases had no gene match. Per germline, CDR1 SEHNR and CDR2 FQNEAQ (reference sequence). The CDR3 loop reads CASSQWTGTGGGNSPLHF. CDR3 sequence (DNA): TGTGCCAGCAGCCAGTGGACCGGGACAGGGGGTGGTAATTCACCCCTCCACTTT.

This clone came up once. This chain uses TRBV12-3 or TRBV12-4 with TRBJ1-3, with D possibly matching TRBD1 (6 bases). The CDR3 extends over 13 amino acids. The V gene lost 8 bases and the J gene lost 4 bases, with 12 bases spanning the gap. The CDR3 is CASSGGTGNTIYF. CDR3 coding DNA: TGTGCCAGCTCTGGGGGGACAGGAAACACCATATATTTT.

The chain couples TRBV5-6 to TRBJ1-1; D not resolved. This CDR3 is 13 amino acids long. CDR1 is SGHDT and CDR2 is YYEEEE in the germline V gene. Trimming pared 4 bases from V and 7 bases from J, leaving 14 bases between. CDR3 coding DNA: TGTGCCAGCAGCATTACTTTACTACGTGAAGCTTTCTTT. Translated, it gives CASSITLLREAFF.

V gene TRBV24-1 combines with J gene TRBJ2-2, with 8 bases identical to TRBD1. Germline values: CDR1 KGHDR, CDR2 SFDVKD. J lost 7 bases, V lost 4 bases, and 10 bases had no gene match. This CDR3 is 16 amino acids long. The CDR3 is CATSDPPGGRGGELFF. In nucleotides, the CDR3 is TGTGCCACCAGTGACCCCCCAGGGGGCCGTGGCGGGGAGCTGTTTTTT.

A remark on this clone: The junction and the germline gene differ at one end; a read error may be behind it. The chain is built from TRBV2 and TRBJ1-5; weak D call: TRBD1 (5 bases). The length of the CDR3 is 13 residues. From germline, CDR1 is SNHLY and CDR2 FYNNEI. The CDR3 region has the DNA TGTGCCAGCAGTCAGGGTAGCGATCAGCCCCAGCATTTT. This translates into CASSQGSDQPQHF.

The chain joins TRBV4-2 to TRBJ2-4; 8 bases agree with TRBD2. The CDR3 has 17 amino acids. From germline, CDR1 is LGHNA and CDR2 YNFKEQ. Germline trimming cut 0 bases from V and 7 bases from J; bases unmatched to any gene: 11. The CDR3: CASSQDRAGGGSNIQYF. CDR3 sequence (DNA): TGTGCCAGCAGCCAAGATCGCGCGGGGGGCGGGTCTAACATTCAGTACTTC.

The chain uses TRBV6-5 and TRBJ2-5; 10 bases line up with TRBD2. CDR3 length: 14 amino acids. Germline V gene sequence: CDR1 MNHEY, CDR2 SVGAGI. V lost 5 bases to trimming and J lost 7 bases; unmatched junction nucleotides: 7. The CDR3 coding sequence is TGTGCCAGCAGTACGGGACTAGCGACTAGGACCCAGTACTTC. The encoded protein is CASSTGLATRTQYF.

This chain links TRBV30 with TRBJ2-1, with 7 bases that match TRBD2. This CDR3 has 15 residues. The J segment lost 0 bases and the V segment lost 3 bases, leaving 5 bases of the junction unmatched. CDR1 is GTSNPN and CDR2 is SVGIG in the germline V gene (reference sequence). The CDR3 DNA is TGTGCCTGGAGCCCACTAGCGAGCTCCTACAATGAGCAGTTCTTC. It specifies CAWSPLASSYNEQFF.

The chain combines TRBV18 with TRBJ2-5; either TRBD1 or TRBD2 may supply D (5 bases each). This CDR3 contains 15 residues. V shed 5 bases and J shed 1 base, with 14 bases lying between them. Germline V lookup: CDR1 KGHSH, CDR2 LQKENI. The CDR3 coding sequence is TGTGCCAGCTCAGGGGGTCGGGGAGCCCAAGAGACCCAGTACTTC. This translates into CASSGGRGAQETQYF.

This chain joins TRBV7-2 and TRBJ2-2; the D is unclear. The CDR3 covers 14 residues. V lost 5 bases to trimming and J lost 0 bases, with 7 bases between them. Germline assignment: CDR1 SGHTA and CDR2 FQGNSA. The CDR3 sequence: CASSPPANTGELFF. The CDR3 DNA follows: TGTGCCAGCAGCCCCCCAGCGAACACCGGGGAGCTGTTTTTT.

J is TRBJ2-1 and V is TRBV9, with 7 positions matching TRBD2. The ends lost 0 bases at V and 5 bases at J; junction bases unmatched: 2. The CDR3 covers 14 residues. Germline V CDR1 and CDR2: SGDLS, YYNGEE. CDR3 in DNA: TGTGCCAGCAGCGTAGCGGGAGGAGACAATGAGCAGTTCTTC. Translated: CASSVAGGDNEQFF.

The chain couples TRBV10-3 to TRBJ2-5; 7 bases agree with TRBD1. Per germline, CDR1 ENHRY and CDR2 SYGVKD. The V gene end was trimmed by 4 bases and the J gene end by 1 base; junction bases not matched to a gene: 0. The CDR3 is 13 amino acids. CDR3 sequence: CAISGQGQETQYF. The CDR3 region has the DNA TGTGCCATCAGTGGACAGGGCCAAGAGACCCAGTACTTC.

The CDR3 DNA is TGTGCCAGCAGCTTAATGGGTAGGACTAGCAAAATAAGCACAGATACGCAGTATTTT. Protein sequence: CASSLMGRTSKISTDTQYF. The chain carries TRBV7-3 and TRBJ2-3; TRBD2 matches at 8 bases. CDR1 SGHTA and CDR2 FQGTGA come from the germline V gene. V dropped 1 base and J dropped 0; count of bases not matched to a gene: 12. The CDR3 is made up of 19 amino acids.

The chain links TRBV7-2 to TRBJ1-3; tentatively, D is TRBD1 (5 bases). CDR3 length equals 16 residues. Per germline, CDR1 SGHTA and CDR2 FQGNSA. The V and J ends lost 5 bases and 0 bases respectively, with 14 bases between them. DNA for the CDR3: TGTGCCAGCAGCCTAGGGGCAGGCTTCTCTGGAAACACCATATATTTT. Translation: CASSLGAGFSGNTIYF.

This CDR3 is CASSLQGAKRETQYF. The DNA for the CDR3 is TGTGCCAGCAGTCTACAGGGGGCGAAAAGAGAGACCCAGTACTTC. The V gene is TRBV2, the J gene TRBJ2-5, with 9 bases identical to TRBD1. The CDR3 sequence is 15 residues long. Germline lookup yields CDR1 SNHLY and CDR2 FYNNEI. V shed 5 bases, J shed 4 bases, and the junction held 8 bases outside the gene matches.